The T cell receptor beta chain under discussion was sequenced for a study of response to subunit inactivated influenza vaccine. Germline trimming cut 4 bases from V and 5 bases from J; bases unmatched to any gene: 9. The CDR3 loop spans 15 amino acids. Looked up from germline, CDR1 is SGHRS and CDR2 is YFSETQ. A single record per CDR3 protein comes from TCRdb applying MiXCR to the RT-PCR reads. The table includes just under 550,000 distinct CDR3 sequences, under 30% detected once. These data were also filed under a second study, of T cells expressing NK-cell markers. In that study: Production of TCR beta cDNA relied on 5'RACE template switching with UMIs.

This chain uses TRBV5-1 with TRBJ2-1; TRBD2 aligns across 7 bases. The origin of this receptor is a middle-aged man who received an inactivated influenza vaccine. Sequencing was performed on CD4+ T cells sorted from PBMCs, taken about 13 days after vaccination. This CDR3 is CASSGTGGQHNEQFF. In DNA, the CDR3 is TGCGCCAGCAGCGGGACGGGAGGTCAACACAATGAGCAGTTCTTC. The whole variable domain, filled in from reference TRBV5-1 and TRBJ2-1, reads KAGVTQTPRYLIKTRGQQVTLSCSPISGHRSVSWYQQTPGQGLQFLFEYFSETQRNKGNFPGRFSGRQFSNSRSEMNVSTLELGDSALYLCASSGTGGQHNEQFFGPGTRLTVL.